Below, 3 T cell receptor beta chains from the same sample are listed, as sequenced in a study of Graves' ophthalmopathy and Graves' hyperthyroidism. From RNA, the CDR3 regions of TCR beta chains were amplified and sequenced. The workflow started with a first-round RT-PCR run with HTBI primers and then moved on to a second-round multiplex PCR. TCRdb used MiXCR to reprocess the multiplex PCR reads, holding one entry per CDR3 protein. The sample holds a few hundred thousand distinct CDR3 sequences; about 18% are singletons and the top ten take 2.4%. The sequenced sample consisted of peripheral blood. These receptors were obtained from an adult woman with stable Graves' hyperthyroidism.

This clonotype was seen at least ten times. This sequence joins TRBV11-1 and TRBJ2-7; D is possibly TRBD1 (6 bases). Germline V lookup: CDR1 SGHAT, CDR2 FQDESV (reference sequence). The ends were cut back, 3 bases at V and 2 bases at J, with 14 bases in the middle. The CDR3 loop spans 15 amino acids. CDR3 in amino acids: CASSFQGSAPYEQYF. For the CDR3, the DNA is TGTGCCAGCAGCTTTCAGGGGAGCGCCCCCTACGAGCAGTACTTC.

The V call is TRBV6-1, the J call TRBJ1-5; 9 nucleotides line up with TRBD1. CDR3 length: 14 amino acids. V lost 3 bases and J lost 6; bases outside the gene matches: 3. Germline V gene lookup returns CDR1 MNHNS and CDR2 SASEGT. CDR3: CASSEWDRAQPQHF. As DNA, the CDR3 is TGTGCCAGCAGTGAGTGGGACAGGGCTCAGCCCCAGCATTTT.

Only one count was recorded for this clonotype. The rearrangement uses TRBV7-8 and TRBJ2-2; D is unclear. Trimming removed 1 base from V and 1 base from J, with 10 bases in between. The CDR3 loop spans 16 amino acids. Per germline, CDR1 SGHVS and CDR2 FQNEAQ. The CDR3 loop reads CASSLGGVGNTGELFF. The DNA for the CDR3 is TGTGCCAGCAGCTTAGGTGGGGTCGGGAACACCGGGGAGCTGTTTTTT. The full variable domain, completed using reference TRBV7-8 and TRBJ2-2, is GAGVSQSPRYKVAKRGQDVALRCDPISGHVSLFWYQQALGQGPEFLTYFQNEAQLDKSGLPSDRFFAERPEGSVSTLKIQRTQQEDSAVYLCASSLGGVGNTGELFFGEGSRLTVL.